This TCR beta chain was observed in a study of cytomegalovirus exposure and HLA in healthy donors. 60 Vbeta and 13 Jbeta primers were used in PCR. Clones were sequenced by immunoSEQ multiplex PCR, and TCRdb holds only the in-frame ones, with some missing. Of around 130,000 clones in the sample, around four fifths were seen once. Broader study findings: For TCR beta chains, V- and J-gene trimming was later linked to a missense DCLRE1C variant.

As regards this clone: Its target is unknown.

This clonotype was sampled from a man between 25 and 39 years old in good health and CMV-seronegative. Material for sequencing was PBMCs.

CDR3 loop: CASSQEKQVSPYEQYF. CDR3 in DNA: TGCGCCAGCAGCCAGGAAAAACAGGTGTCCCCCTACGAGCAGTACTTC. The rearrangement uses TRBV4-3 and TRBJ2-7, with D perhaps TRBD1 (5 bases). The CDR3 is 16 amino acids. The ends were cut back, 3 bases at V and 2 bases at J, with 17 bases in the middle. CDR1 is LGHNA and CDR2 is YSLEER in the germline V gene.